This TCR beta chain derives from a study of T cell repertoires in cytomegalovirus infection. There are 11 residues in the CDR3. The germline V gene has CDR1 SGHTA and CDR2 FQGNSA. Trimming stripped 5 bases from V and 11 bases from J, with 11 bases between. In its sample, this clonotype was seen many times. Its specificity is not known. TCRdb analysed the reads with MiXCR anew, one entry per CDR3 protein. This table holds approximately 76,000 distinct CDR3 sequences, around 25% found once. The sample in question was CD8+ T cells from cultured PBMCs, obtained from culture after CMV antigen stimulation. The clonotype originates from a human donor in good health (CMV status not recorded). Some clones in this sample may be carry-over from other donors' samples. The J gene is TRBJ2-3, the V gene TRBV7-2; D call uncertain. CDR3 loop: CASSLSSQQYF. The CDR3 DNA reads TGTGCCAGCAGCCTCTCGTCCCAGCAGTATTTT.